Each of the 32 T cell receptor beta chains below was sequenced from the same sample in a study of T cell responses to AZD1222 COVID-19 vaccine. TCRdb keeps only in-frame clones here, not all; method: immunoSEQ multiplex PCR. The sample consists of 130,000 or so clones, about nine tenths of them appearing once. The sequences come from peripheral blood, collected on day 0 of AZD1222 vaccination. The receptor source for this set is an adult in good health.

The V call is TRBV19, the J call TRBJ2-2, with TRBD2 matching over 7 bases. The CDR3 has 14 residues. Germline V gene sequence: CDR1 LNHDA, CDR2 SQIVND (reference sequence). V trimming: 1 base; J trimming: 6 bases; junction bases outside the gene matches: 2. CDR3 bases: TGTGCCAGTAGTATAGGGGGGGGAGCCGGGGAGCTGTTTTTT. Its translation: CASSIGGGAGELFF.

The chain employs TRBV27 and TRBJ2-5; tentatively, D is TRBD1 or TRBD2 (5 bases each). The CDR3 spans 13 residues. CDR1 MNHEY and CDR2 SMNVEV come from the germline V gene (reference sequence). Trimming shortened V by 5 bases and J by 1 base, and 8 bases separated the two germline ends. CDR3 sequence (DNA): TGTGCCAGCAGTCCAGGGACCCAAGAGACCCAGTACTTC. Protein sequence: CASSPGTQETQYF.

This sequence joins TRBV5-8 and TRBJ2-1; D unclear. Trimming pared 0 bases from V and 6 bases from J, leaving 13 bases between. This CDR3 contains 15 residues. CDR1 is SGHTS, CDR2 YDEGEE, per germline. The CDR3, as DNA: TGTGCCAGCAGCTTGGGGTCCCGGGCGGCCAATGAGCAGTTCTTC. Its protein product is CASSLGSRAANEQFF.

V is TRBV7-9 and J is TRBJ2-7, with D tentatively TRBD1 (6 bases). CDR1 and CDR2 from the germline V gene are SEHNR and FQNEAQ (reference sequence). The length of the CDR3 is 16 residues. The V and J ends lost 1 base and 0 bases respectively, with 13 bases between them. CDR3 sequence: CASSLDRQGISYEQYF. The CDR3 DNA reads as TGTGCCAGCAGCTTAGACAGGCAGGGGATCTCCTACGAGCAGTACTTC.

This clone appeared a single time. V usage is TRBV24-1 and J usage is TRBJ1-5; no firm D call. Germline assignment: CDR1 KGHDR and CDR2 SFDVKD. V lost 5 bases, J lost 4 bases, and 5 bases lay in between. The CDR3 is 12 residues long. CDR3 coding DNA: TGTGCCACCAGTGGAGTAAATCAGCCCCAGCATTTT. It encodes CATSGVNQPQHF.

This rearrangement joins TRBV7-2 to TRBJ1-2; D is possibly TRBD1 (6 bases). Germline V CDR1 and CDR2: SGHTA, FQGNSA. CDR3 length equals 13 residues. Trimming pared 3 bases from V and 3 bases from J, leaving 8 bases between. As DNA, the CDR3 is TGTGCCAGCAGCTTCAGGACAGACTATGGCTACACCTTC. Translation: CASSFRTDYGYTF.

V is TRBV6-5 and J is TRBJ2-7; no reliable D call. The germline gives CDR1 MNHEY, CDR2 SVGAGI. The CDR3 has 14 amino acids. V was cut by 2 bases and J by 5 bases, with 13 bases left in between. The CDR3 DNA reads as TGTGCCAGCAGTTACCCGGAAAAGGGTGACGAGCAGTACTTC. Its translation: CASSYPEKGDEQYF.

As to this clone: The sample carries other DNA sequences with the same CDR3. The chain carries TRBV6-1 and TRBJ1-2, with D perhaps TRBD1 (6 bases). With 2 bases removed from V and 4 bases from J, the gap between germline ends came to 11 bases. The CDR3 is made up of 14 amino acids. Germline-derived CDR1 and CDR2 are MNHNS and SASEGT. The CDR3 region is CASSEWGQGYGYTF. In nucleotides, the CDR3 is TGTGCCAGCAGTGAATGGGGGCAGGGCTATGGCTACACCTTC.

This clone has a single count. The chain uses TRBV24-1 and TRBJ2-5; D is possibly TRBD1 (6 bases). The CDR3 runs to 18 residues. Trimming took off 1 base at V and 5 bases at J, with 22 bases between the two ends. Germline-derived CDR1 and CDR2 are KGHDR and SFDVKD. The CDR3 DNA follows: TGTGCCACCAGTGATTTTGGGTCCGCCCAGGGGACGGGGGAGACCCAGTACTTC. It translates to CATSDFGSAQGTGETQYF.

The rearrangement links TRBV5-1 to TRBJ2-7; 9 bases are shared with TRBD2. With 6 bases clipped from V and 2 bases from J, the junction kept 6 bases outside the gene matches. CDR3 length: 14 amino acids. Germline CDR1 is SGHRS and CDR2 is YFSETQ. The CDR3 bases are TGCGCCAGCAAGCCCGCGGGGGGGCCCTACGAGCAGTACTTC. The encoded protein is CASKPAGGPYEQYF.

The genes are TRBV10-2 and TRBJ2-3; no reliable D call. In germline, CDR1 is WSHSY, CDR2 SAAADI. The ends were cut back, 3 bases at V and 0 bases at J, with 10 bases in the middle. CDR3 length: 15 amino acids. The chain's CDR3 is CASSDLTFSTDTQYF. The CDR3 DNA is TGCGCCAGCAGTGATTTGACGTTTAGCACAGATACGCAGTATTTT.

This chain joins TRBV5-1 and TRBJ1-6, with D maybe TRBD1 (5 bases). The V gene lost 4 bases and the J gene lost 7 bases, with 15 bases spanning the gap. The CDR3 has 15 residues. The germline V gene encodes CDR1 SGHRS and CDR2 YFSETQ. The CDR3 reads CASSTARAHNSPLHF. As DNA, the CDR3 is TGCGCCAGCAGCACTGCCAGGGCGCACAATTCACCCCTCCACTTT.

The chain joins TRBV18 to TRBJ2-7; 12 positions agree with TRBD2. The length of the CDR3 is 16 residues. The germline CDR1 and CDR2 sequences are KGHSH and LQKENI. Trimming took 2 bases from V and 7 from J; bases not matched to a gene: 9. CDR3: CASSPSLAGGRGEQYF. The CDR3 DNA reads as TGTGCCAGCTCACCAAGCCTAGCGGGAGGGCGAGGGGAGCAGTACTTC.

The chain is built from TRBV6-1 and TRBJ2-7; TRBD2 matches 14 bases. The CDR3 loop spans 17 amino acids. Germline V gene data show CDR1 as MNHNS and CDR2 as SASEGT. Trimming removed 2 bases from V and 7 bases from J; junction bases left unmatched: 10. The CDR3 is CASSENLGLAGVLEQYF. Written as DNA, the CDR3 is TGTGCCAGCAGTGAAAATCTGGGACTAGCGGGGGTGCTAGAGCAGTACTTC.

V is TRBV19 and J is TRBJ1-4, with a tentative D call TRBD1 (5 bases). V was trimmed by 3 bases and J by 8 bases, leaving 16 bases between them. CDR3 size: 15 residues. Germline V gene data show CDR1 as LNHDA and CDR2 as SQIVND (reference sequence). The CDR3 DNA reads TGTGCCAGTAGTATGGTCCAGGGATCCTCCGAAAAACTGTTTTTT. Translation gives CASSMVQGSSEKLFF.

The CDR3 here is CASSKARPPEDEKLFF. The CDR3 DNA reads TGTGCCAGCAGCAAAGCGCGCCCGCCAGAGGATGAAAAACTGTTTTTT. The chain combines TRBV21-1 with TRBJ1-4. TRBV21-1 is classified as a pseudogene. CDR3 length equals 16 residues.

The chain links TRBV10-3 to TRBJ2-7; 7 bases line up with TRBD1. Germline assignment: CDR1 ENHRY and CDR2 SYGVKD. This CDR3 spans 11 amino acids. The V segment lost 7 bases and the J segment 7 bases; nucleotides outside the gene matches: 4. For the CDR3, the DNA is TGTGCCATCAACACAGGGGAAGAGCAGTACTTC. Translation gives CAINTGEEQYF.

The genes are TRBV6-5 and TRBJ2-5; TRBD1 aligns across 9 bases. The CDR3 runs to 15 residues. J was trimmed by 3 bases and V by 6 bases; bases with no gene match: 8. Germline loops: CDR1 MNHEY, CDR2 SVGAGI. The DNA for the CDR3 is TGTGCCAGCAGACCGACCCGGGACAGGGAAGAGACCCAGTACTTC. Amino acids: CASRPTRDREETQYF.

V usage is TRBV7-3 and J usage is TRBJ1-1; possibly TRBD1 for D (5 bases). Trimming pared 1 base from V and 1 base from J, leaving 10 bases between. Per germline, CDR1 SGHTA and CDR2 FQGTGA. This CDR3 contains 15 residues. DNA for the CDR3: TGTGCCAGCAGCTTAAGAGGCCAGGGGAACACTGAAGCTTTCTTT. Protein sequence: CASSLRGQGNTEAFF.

The CDR3 coding sequence is TGCAGCGACATGACAGGTGAAGGCTACACCTTC. It yields the protein CSDMTGEGYTF. V usage is TRBV29-1 and J usage is TRBJ1-2; the D gene is possibly TRBD1 (6 bases). V lost 7 bases and J lost 8, with 14 bases in between. The CDR3 totals 11 residues. Germline V lookup: CDR1 SQVTM, CDR2 ANQGSEA.

The chain links TRBV15 to TRBJ2-7; D perhaps matches TRBD2 (6 bases). V was cut by 5 bases and J by 2 bases, with 19 bases left in between. CDR1 and CDR2 from the germline V gene are LNHNV and YYDKDF (reference sequence). The CDR3 is made up of 16 amino acids. CDR3 in amino acids: CATSGGRGTATYEQYF. CDR3 sequence (DNA): TGTGCCACCAGCGGAGGGAGAGGGACGGCAACCTACGAGCAGTACTTC.

The chain is built from TRBV2 and TRBJ1-2, with D maybe TRBD1 (6 bases). The CDR3 has 13 amino acids. Germline V gene sequence: CDR1 SNHLY, CDR2 FYNNEI. The V end was cut by 7 bases, the J end by 3 bases, with 12 bases between. This chain's CDR3 is CASNPDRDYGYTF. CDR3 bases: TGTGCCAGCAACCCGGACAGAGACTATGGCTACACCTTC.

Relative to its sample, this clone is medium-sized (0.01 to 0.1%). The chain's CDR3 is CASRLSGDTQYF. The DNA of the CDR3 is TGTGCCAGTAGGCTGAGCGGAGATACGCAGTATTTT. The V call is TRBV19, the J call TRBJ2-3; D possibly corresponds to TRBD2 (5 bases). The CDR3 consists of 12 residues. Trimming took 6 bases from V and 5 from J, leaving 9 bases between them. Germline V gives CDR1 LNHDA, CDR2 SQIVND (reference sequence).

This rearrangement joins TRBV14 to TRBJ1-3, with D unclear. CDR3 size: 15 residues. Germline loops: CDR1 SGHDN, CDR2 FVKESK. Trimming left V 2 bases short and J 2 bases short, with 10 bases between. The CDR3 loop is CASSQIGGPGNTIYF. CDR3 in DNA: TGTGCCAGCAGCCAAATAGGAGGACCTGGAAACACCATATATTTT.

The genes are TRBV7-9 and TRBJ2-7; 13 bases match TRBD2. The CDR3 totals 18 residues. Germline V gene data show CDR1 as SEHNR and CDR2 as FQNEAQ (reference sequence). V trimming: 1 base; J trimming: 5 bases; junction bases outside the gene matches: 11. The CDR3 spells CASSLVGLAGKASHEQYF. For the CDR3, the DNA is TGTGCCAGCAGCTTAGTGGGACTAGCGGGAAAGGCGAGCCACGAGCAGTACTTC.

This clone was seen just once. J is TRBJ1-4 and V is TRBV3-1 (or the pseudogene TRBV3-2); D possibly corresponds to TRBD1 (5 bases). The CDR3 loop spans 14 amino acids. Trimming took 5 bases from V and 3 from J, leaving 10 bases between them. CDR1 and CDR2 from the germline V gene are LGHDT and YNNKEL (reference sequence). The DNA for the CDR3 is TGTGCCAGCAGCAGGGGCGGATCTAATGAAAAACTGTTTTTT. It encodes CASSRGGSNEKLFF.

The V call is TRBV6-5, the J call TRBJ2-7; TRBD1 is a possible D gene (7 bases). V dropped 4 bases and J dropped 2 bases, with 15 bases sitting between them. The CDR3 length is 15 residues. Germline lookup yields CDR1 MNHEY and CDR2 SVGAGI. The CDR3 nucleotides are TGTGCCAGCAGTTGGGGGGACAGCCGTACCTACGAGCAGTACTTC. Translation: CASSWGDSRTYEQYF.

CDR3 DNA: TGTGCCAGCAGTTTATACGGGAGTGACACCGGGGAGCTGTTTTTT. This encodes CASSLYGSDTGELFF. The V gene is TRBV28, the J gene TRBJ2-2; the D gene is possibly TRBD2 (6 bases). Germline CDR1 MDHEN, CDR2 SYDVKM. The CDR3 is made up of 15 amino acids. The V end lost 1 base, the J end lost 3 bases, and 9 bases lay between the germline ends. Variable domain in full (rest from reference TRBV28 and TRBJ2-2): DVKVTQSSRYLVKRTGEKVFLECVQDMDHENMFWYRQDPGLGLRLIYFSYDVKMKEKGDIPEGYSVSREKKERFSLILESASTNQTSMYLCASSLYGSDTGELFFGEGSRLTVL.

This chain joins TRBV4-3 and TRBJ2-1, with 9 bases aligning to TRBD2. The length of the CDR3 is 18 residues. Germline V gene lookup returns CDR1 LGHNA and CDR2 YSLEER. The V gene end was trimmed by 3 bases and the J gene end by 9 bases; junction bases not matched to a gene: 18. CDR3 sequence (DNA): TGCGCCAGCAGCCAGGATCCTACTGGTGGCGGGAGGGGCAGTGAGCAGTTCTTC. Protein sequence: CASSQDPTGGGRGSEQFF.

The CDR3 protein is CASSSPTGGTSGSEQYF. CDR3 coding DNA: TGTGCCAGCAGTTCCCCCACGGGGGGGACTAGCGGGAGTGAGCAGTACTTC. This chain links TRBV28 with TRBJ2-7; 14 positions match TRBD2. CDR3 size: 17 residues. Germline V gene data show CDR1 as MDHEN and CDR2 as SYDVKM. The trim removed 4 bases at V and 7 bases at J, leaving 12 bases unmatched.

The V gene is TRBV30, the J gene TRBJ1-6; TRBD1 agrees at 10 bases. There are 15 residues in the CDR3. Germline CDR1 and CDR2: GTSNPN and SVGIG (reference sequence). V gave up 1 base and J gave up 8 bases; unmatched junction bases: 5. The CDR3 nucleotides are TGTGCCTGGAGTGGATCCGGGACAGGGGATTCACCCCTCCACTTT. This gives the protein CAWSGSGTGDSPLHF.

This clone appeared once. The genes are TRBV6-6 and TRBJ2-7; 9 nucleotides match TRBD1. With 5 bases clipped from V and 6 bases from J, the junction kept 8 bases outside the gene matches. CDR1 MNHNY and CDR2 SVGAGI come from the germline V gene (reference sequence). The CDR3 contains 14 residues. In nucleotides, the CDR3 is TGTGCCAGCAGTCCACGGGACAGGGACTCCGAGCAGTACTTC. Translating it yields CASSPRDRDSEQYF.